This TCR beta chain originates from a study of T-cell memory formation after mild COVID-19. Study as a whole: TCR clusters were largely donor specific.

This CDR3 spans 14 amino acids. Germline V lookup: CDR1 SGHRS, CDR2 YFSETQ. The V and J ends lost 6 bases and 5 bases, in that order; junction bases with no gene match: 10. TCR alpha and TCR beta cDNA libraries carrying sample barcodes and UMIs were produced by 5'RACE using constant-segment primers. TCRdb reprocessed the 5' RACE reads via MiXCR and lists one record per CDR3 protein. The table records 350,000 to 500,000 distinct CDR3 sequences, about 22% of them present only once. Worth noting for this clonotype: Antigen specificity is unknown.

Study conclusions and caveats: Second-wave clones reaching peak frequency on day 37 lacked confirmed SARS-CoV-2 specificity. The CD4+ clones that contracted clustered mainly within CM and EM, and the CD8+ clones concentrated in EMRA.

V gene TRBV5-1 combines with J gene TRBJ1-1; 7 nucleotides match TRBD1. Sequencing input: PBMCs or a T cell subset sorted from them (not recorded which). This receptor was taken from an adult woman who had mild COVID-19 (a few samples of this study predate the infection). Cell type and time point are not known. The CDR3 loop is CASTGGGPVTEAFF. DNA of the CDR3: TGCGCCAGCACAGGAGGGGGCCCGGTTACTGAAGCTTTCTTT.